The present entry profiles one TCR beta chain with its context. These data come from a study of blood T cell repertoires in COVID-19. The overall study: T cells, B-cell-depleted T cells, or PBMCs provided the cDNA or gDNA that served as material.

Cohort 3 donors were reported recovered after two negative PCRs, clearance, or symptom resolution. Assay used: immunoSEQ multiplex PCR; TCRdb lists only in-frame clones, some missing. There are 150,000 to 200,000 clones in the sample; around 80% occur only once, and nearly 8% lies in the top ten. V was clipped by 7 bases and J by 5 bases, with 11 bases between them. CDR3 length: 12 residues. Germline CDR1 SNHLY, CDR2 FYNNEI. The chain couples TRBV2 to TRBJ1-1, with a possible D match to TRBD1 (5 bases). Sequenced sample: PBMCs or T cells enriched from blood (not recorded which). This TCR was recovered from a woman between 45 and 60 years old who had recovered from COVID-19. The CDR3 bases are TGTGCCAGCACAGGGCTGCAGACTGAAGCTTTCTTT. It translates to CASTGLQTEAFF.